The subject of this entry is one T cell receptor beta chain. The data derive from a study of T cell changes during pregnancy in multiple sclerosis. Repertoires were generated with immunoSEQ multiplex PCR, while TCRdb's copy carries only in-frame clones and drops some. The sample consists of under 50,000 clones, almost 95% of them appearing once. Between the trimmed V and J ends, which lost 8 bases and 0 bases, there was a span of 19 bases. This CDR3 region has 16 residues. In germline, CDR1 is SGHRS, CDR2 YFSETQ. The sample here was CD4+ T cells from peripheral blood mononuclear cells, taken after pregnancy. The sequence came from a female donor with multiple sclerosis, enrolled in a pregnancy study. The chain is built from TRBV5-1 and TRBJ2-3; the D gene is possibly TRBD2 (6 bases). The CDR3 region is CASQGYGGSSTDTQYF. The CDR3 DNA follows: TGCGCCAGTCAGGGTTACGGGGGAAGTAGCACAGATACGCAGTATTTT.